This T cell receptor beta chain was obtained from a study of control samples from healthy donors and cancer patients. The V gene's germline CDR1 is PRHDT and CDR2 FYEKMQ (reference sequence). V gave up 7 bases and J gave up 7 bases, with 13 bases separating them. There are 12 residues in the CDR3. The repertoire was sequenced with immunoSEQ multiplex PCR; TCRdb's copy has only in-frame clones and lacks some. The sample holds 150,000 or so clones, 80% to 95% seen once. The sequencing input was blood. This receptor was identified in a man aged 40-49 years in good health. The chain links TRBV13 to TRBJ1-1; D is undetermined. DNA of the CDR3: TGTGCCAGCACCCCAAGCTGGAGTGAAGCTTTCTTT. It specifies CASTPSWSEAFF. Variable domain in full (rest from reference TRBV13 and TRBJ1-1): AAGVIQSPRHLIKEKRETATLKCYPIPRHDTVYWYQQGPGQDPQFLISFYEKMQSDKGSIPDRFSAQQFSDYHSELNMSSLELGDSALYFCASTPSWSEAFFGQGTRLTVV.